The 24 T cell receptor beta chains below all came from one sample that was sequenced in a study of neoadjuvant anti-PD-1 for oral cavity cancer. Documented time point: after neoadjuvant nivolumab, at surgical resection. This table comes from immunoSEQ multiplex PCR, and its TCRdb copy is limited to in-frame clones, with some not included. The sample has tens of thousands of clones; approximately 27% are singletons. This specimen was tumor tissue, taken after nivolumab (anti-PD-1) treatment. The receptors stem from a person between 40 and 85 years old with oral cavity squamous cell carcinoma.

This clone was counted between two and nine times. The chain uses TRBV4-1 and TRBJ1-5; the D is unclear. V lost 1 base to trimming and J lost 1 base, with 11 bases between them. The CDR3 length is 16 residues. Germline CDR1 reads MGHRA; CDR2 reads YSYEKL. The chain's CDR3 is CASSQAGLGSNQPQHF. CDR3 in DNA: TGCGCCAGCAGCCAAGCGGGATTGGGGAGCAATCAGCCCCAGCATTTT.

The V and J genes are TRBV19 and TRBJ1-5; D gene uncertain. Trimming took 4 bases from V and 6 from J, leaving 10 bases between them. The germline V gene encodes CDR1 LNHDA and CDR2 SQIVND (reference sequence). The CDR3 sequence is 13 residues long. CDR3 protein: CASSTAVTQPQHF. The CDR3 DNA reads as TGTGCCAGTAGTACCGCGGTGACTCAGCCCCAGCATTTT.

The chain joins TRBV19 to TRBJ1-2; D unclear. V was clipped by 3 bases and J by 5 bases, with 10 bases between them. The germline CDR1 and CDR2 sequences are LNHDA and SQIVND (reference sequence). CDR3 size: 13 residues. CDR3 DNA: TGTGCCAGTAGTATGTTCCGGCAGTATGGCTACACCTTC. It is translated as CASSMFRQYGYTF. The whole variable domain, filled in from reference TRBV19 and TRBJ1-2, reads DGGITQSPKYLFRKEGQNVTLSCEQNLNHDAMYWYRQDPGQGLRLIYYSQIVNDFQKGDIAEGYSVSREKKESFPLTVTSAQKNPTAFYLCASSMFRQYGYTFGSGTRLTVV.

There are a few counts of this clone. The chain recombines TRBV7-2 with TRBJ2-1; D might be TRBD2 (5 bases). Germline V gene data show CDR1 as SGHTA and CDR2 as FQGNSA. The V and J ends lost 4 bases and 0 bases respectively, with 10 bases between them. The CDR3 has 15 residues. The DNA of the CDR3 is TGTGCCAGCAGCTCGGACTGGAGCTCCTACAATGAGCAGTTCTTC. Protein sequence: CASSSDWSSYNEQFF. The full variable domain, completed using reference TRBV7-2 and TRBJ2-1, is GAGVSQSPSNKVTEKGKDVELRCDPISGHTALYWYRQSLGQGLEFLIYFQGNSAPDKSGLPSDRFSAERTGGSVSTLTIQRTQQEDSAVYLCASSSDWSSYNEQFFGPGTRLTVL.

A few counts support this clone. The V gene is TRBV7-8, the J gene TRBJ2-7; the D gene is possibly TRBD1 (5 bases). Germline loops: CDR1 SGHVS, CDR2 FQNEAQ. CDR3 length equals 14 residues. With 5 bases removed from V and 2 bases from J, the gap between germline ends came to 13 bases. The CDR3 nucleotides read TGTGCCAGCAGCCCCAGGGCACCCCCCTACGAGCAGTACTTC. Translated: CASSPRAPPYEQYF.

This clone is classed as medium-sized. CDR3 in DNA: TGCAGTGCGGGCTGGAATCAGCCCCAGCATTTT. Translated: CSAGWNQPQHF. The rearrangement links TRBV20-1 to TRBJ1-5; D is uncertain. CDR3 length equals 11 residues. Trimming cost V 6 bases and J 4 bases, with 7 bases left between them. The germline gives CDR1 DFQATT, CDR2 SNEGSKA (reference sequence).

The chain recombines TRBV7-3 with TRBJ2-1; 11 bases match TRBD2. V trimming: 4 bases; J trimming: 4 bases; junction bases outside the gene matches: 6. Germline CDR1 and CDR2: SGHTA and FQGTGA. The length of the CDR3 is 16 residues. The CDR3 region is CASSSQTSGVYNEQFF. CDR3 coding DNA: TGTGCCAGCAGCTCCCAGACTAGCGGGGTGTACAATGAGCAGTTCTTC.

CDR3 in amino acids: CASSYRGYTGELFF. CDR3 sequence (DNA): TGTGCCAGCAGCTACAGGGGTTACACCGGGGAGCTGTTTTTT. This rearrangement joins TRBV7-3 to TRBJ2-2; 7 positions match TRBD1. The trim removed 4 bases at V and 3 bases at J, leaving 2 bases unmatched. The CDR3 has 14 residues. The germline V gene encodes CDR1 SGHTA and CDR2 FQGTGA.

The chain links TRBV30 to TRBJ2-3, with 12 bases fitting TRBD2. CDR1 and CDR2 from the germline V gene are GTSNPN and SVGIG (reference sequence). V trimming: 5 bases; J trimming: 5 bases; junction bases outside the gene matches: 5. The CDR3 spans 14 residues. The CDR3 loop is CAWGLAGRLDTQYF. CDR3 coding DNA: TGTGCCTGGGGACTAGCGGGGAGATTAGATACGCAGTATTTT.

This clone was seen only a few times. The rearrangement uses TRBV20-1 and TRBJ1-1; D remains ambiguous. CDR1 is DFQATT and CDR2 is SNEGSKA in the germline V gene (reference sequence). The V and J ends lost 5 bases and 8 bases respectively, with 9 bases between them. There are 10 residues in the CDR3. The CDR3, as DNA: TGCAGTGCTCCCACTGGGGAAGCTTTCTTT. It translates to CSAPTGEAFF.

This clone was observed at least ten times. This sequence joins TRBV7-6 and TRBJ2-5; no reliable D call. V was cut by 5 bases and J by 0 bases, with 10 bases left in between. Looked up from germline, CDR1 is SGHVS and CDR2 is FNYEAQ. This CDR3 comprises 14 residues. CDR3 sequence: CASSNRRNQETQYF. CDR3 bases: TGTGCCAGCAGCAACCGACGCAACCAAGAGACCCAGTACTTC. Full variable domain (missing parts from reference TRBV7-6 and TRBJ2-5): GAGVSQSPRYKVTKRGQDVALRCDPISGHVSLYWYRQALGQGPEFLTYFNYEAQQDKSGLPNDRFSAERPEGSISTLTIQRTEQRDSAMYRCASSNRRNQETQYFGPGTRLLVL.

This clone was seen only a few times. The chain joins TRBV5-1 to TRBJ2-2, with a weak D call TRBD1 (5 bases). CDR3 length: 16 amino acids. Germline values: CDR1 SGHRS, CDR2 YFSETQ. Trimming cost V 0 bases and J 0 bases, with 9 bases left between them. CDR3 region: CASSLGTGPNTGELFF. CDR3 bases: TGCGCCAGCAGCTTGGGTACAGGCCCGAACACCGGGGAGCTGTTTTTT. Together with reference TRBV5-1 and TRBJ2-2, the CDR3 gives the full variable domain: KAGVTQTPRYLIKTRGQQVTLSCSPISGHRSVSWYQQTPGQGLQFLFEYFSETQRNKGNFPGRFSGRQFSNSRSEMNVSTLELGDSALYLCASSLGTGPNTGELFFGEGSRLTVL.

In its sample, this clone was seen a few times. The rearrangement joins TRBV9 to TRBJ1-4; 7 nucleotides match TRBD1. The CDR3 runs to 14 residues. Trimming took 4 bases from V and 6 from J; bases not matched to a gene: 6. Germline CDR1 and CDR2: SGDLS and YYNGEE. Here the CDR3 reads CASSFQGGDEKLFF. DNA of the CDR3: TGTGCCAGCAGCTTCCAGGGGGGCGATGAAAAACTGTTTTTT.

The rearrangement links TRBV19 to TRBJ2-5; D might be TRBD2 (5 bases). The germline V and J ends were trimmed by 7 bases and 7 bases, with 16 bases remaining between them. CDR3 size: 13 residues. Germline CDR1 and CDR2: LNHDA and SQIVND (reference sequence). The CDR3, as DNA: TGTGCCAGTATCCTCGGGGATGAGGTGACCCAGTACTTC. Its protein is CASILGDEVTQYF.

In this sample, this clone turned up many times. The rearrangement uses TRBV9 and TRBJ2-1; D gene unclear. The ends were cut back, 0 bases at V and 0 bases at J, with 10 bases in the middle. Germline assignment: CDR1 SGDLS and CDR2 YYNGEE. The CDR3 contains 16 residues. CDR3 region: CASSVGVGSSYNEQFF. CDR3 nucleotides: TGTGCCAGCAGCGTAGGGGTGGGAAGCTCCTACAATGAGCAGTTCTTC.

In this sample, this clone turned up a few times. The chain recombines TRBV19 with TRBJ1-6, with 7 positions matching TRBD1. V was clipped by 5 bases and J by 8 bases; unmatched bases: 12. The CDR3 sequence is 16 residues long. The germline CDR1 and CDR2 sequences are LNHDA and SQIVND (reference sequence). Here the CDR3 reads CASSYQTGPMDSPLHF. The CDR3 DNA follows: TGTGCCAGTAGTTACCAGACAGGGCCTATGGATTCACCCCTCCACTTT.

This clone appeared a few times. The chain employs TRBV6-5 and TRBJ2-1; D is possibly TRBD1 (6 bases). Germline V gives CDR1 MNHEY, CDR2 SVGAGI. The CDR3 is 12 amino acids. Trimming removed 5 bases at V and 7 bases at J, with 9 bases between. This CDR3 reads CASSVTGNEQFF. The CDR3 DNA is TGTGCCAGCAGTGTCACAGGGAATGAGCAGTTCTTC.

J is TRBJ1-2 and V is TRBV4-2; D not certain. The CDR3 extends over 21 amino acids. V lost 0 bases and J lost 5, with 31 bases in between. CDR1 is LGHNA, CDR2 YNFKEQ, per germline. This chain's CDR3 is CASSQEKASIRLANWGYGYTF. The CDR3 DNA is TGTGCCAGCAGCCAAGAAAAGGCCAGCATAAGACTGGCCAATTGGGGATATGGCTACACCTTC.

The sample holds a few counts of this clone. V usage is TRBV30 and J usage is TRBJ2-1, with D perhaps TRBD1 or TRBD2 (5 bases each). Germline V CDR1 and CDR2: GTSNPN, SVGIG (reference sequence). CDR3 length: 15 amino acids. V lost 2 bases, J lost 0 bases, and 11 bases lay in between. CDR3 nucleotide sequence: TGTGCCTGGAGTCGGGACCTAAGCTCCTACAATGAGCAGTTCTTC. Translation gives CAWSRDLSSYNEQFF.

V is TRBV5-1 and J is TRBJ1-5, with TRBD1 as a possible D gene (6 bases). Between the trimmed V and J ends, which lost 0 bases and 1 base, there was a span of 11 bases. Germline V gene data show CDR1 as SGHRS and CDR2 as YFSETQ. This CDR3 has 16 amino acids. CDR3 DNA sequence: TGCGCCAGCAGCTTGGTCGGAGGGGGGAGCAATCAGCCCCAGCATTTT. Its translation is CASSLVGGGSNQPQHF.

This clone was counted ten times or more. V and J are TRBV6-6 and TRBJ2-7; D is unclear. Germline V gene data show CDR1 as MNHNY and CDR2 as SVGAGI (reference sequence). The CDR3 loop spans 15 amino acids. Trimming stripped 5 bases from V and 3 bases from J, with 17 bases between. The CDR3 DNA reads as TGTGCCAGCAGTACCGAGTACCCGCCGCGCTACGAGCAGTACTTC. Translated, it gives CASSTEYPPRYEQYF.

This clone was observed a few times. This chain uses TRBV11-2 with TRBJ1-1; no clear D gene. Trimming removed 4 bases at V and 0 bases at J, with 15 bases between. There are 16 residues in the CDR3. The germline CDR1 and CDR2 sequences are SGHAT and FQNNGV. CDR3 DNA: TGTGCCAGCAGCTCCGGGGAATGGACTGTGAACACTGAAGCTTTCTTT. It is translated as CASSSGEWTVNTEAFF.

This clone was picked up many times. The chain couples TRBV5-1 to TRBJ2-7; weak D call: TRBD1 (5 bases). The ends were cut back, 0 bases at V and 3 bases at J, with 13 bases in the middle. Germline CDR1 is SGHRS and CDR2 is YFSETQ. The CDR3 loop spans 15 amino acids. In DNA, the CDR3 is TGCGCCAGCAGCTTGGCGGCCAATAGGGGCTACGAGCAGTACTTC. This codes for CASSLAANRGYEQYF.

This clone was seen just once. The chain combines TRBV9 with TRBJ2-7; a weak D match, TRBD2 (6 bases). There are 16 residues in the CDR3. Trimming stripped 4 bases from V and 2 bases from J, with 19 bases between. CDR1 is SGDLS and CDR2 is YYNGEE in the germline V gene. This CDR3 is CASSSPRDSDTYEQYF. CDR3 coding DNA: TGTGCCAGCAGCTCCCCCCGGGACTCAGACACCTACGAGCAGTACTTC.